A selection of T cell receptor beta chains follows, all from one sample in a study of CD8+CD57+ T cells in acquired aplastic anemia. TCRdb reprocessed the reads via MiXCR and lists one record per CDR3 protein. This table holds over 200,000 distinct CDR3 sequences, approximately 57% found once. Sample: sorted CD4+, CD8+, or CD8+CD57+ T cells (not recorded which) from PBMCs. These TCRs come from a human donor in good health. The CDR3 runs from the conserved cysteine through the conserved F or W. The D gene is left open where the match is weak. Clone sizes are given selectively: once, few, many, or a class where the clone is expanded.

TRBV13,TRBJ1-2,many,.,CASSLGRGLDYGYTF,TGTGCCAGCAGCTTAGGTCGGGGTTTAGACTATGGCTACACCTTC
TRBV29-1,TRBJ1-2,.,TRBD1,CSVHWTGGYGYTF,TGCAGCGTTCATTGGACAGGGGGCTATGGCTACACCTTC
TRBV24-1,TRBJ2-7,.,TRBD2,CATSDRTSTYEQYF,TGTGCCACCAGTGACCGGACTAGCACCTACGAGCAGTACTTC
TRBV29-1,TRBJ2-7,many,TRBD1,CSVVAGTGGYEQYF,TGCAGCGTGGTAGCCGGGACAGGGGGATACGAGCAGTACTTC
TRBV28,TRBJ1-4,.,TRBD1,CASNLQGVANEKLFF,TGTGCCAGCAACCTCCAGGGGGTTGCTAATGAAAAACTGTTTTTT
TRBV2,TRBJ2-7,.,TRBD1,CASSLLQGAYYEQYF,TGTGCCAGCAGCCTCCTTCAGGGGGCTTACTACGAGCAGTACTTC
TRBV7-3,TRBJ2-5,.,TRBD1,CASSPFPRTGLGETQYF,TGTGCCAGCAGCCCCTTCCCCCGGACAGGCCTGGGAGAGACCCAGTACTTC
TRBV11-3,TRBJ2-3,.,.,CASSPRGADNEQYF,TGTGCCAGCAGCCCACGGGGGGCGGACAATGAGCAGTATTTT
TRBV10-1,TRBJ1-1,few,.,CASSRTTGNTEAFF,TGCGCCAGCAGTCGAACGACAGGGAACACTGAAGCTTTCTTT
TRBV10-3,TRBJ2-1,few,TRBD2,CAISGASGGPTYNEQFF,TGTGCCATCAGTGGGGCTAGCGGGGGGCCCACCTACAATGAGCAGTTCTTC
TRBV20-1,TRBJ2-3,.,.,CSARPYGGSTDTQYF,TGCAGTGCTAGACCCTACGGCGGAAGCACAGATACGCAGTATTTT
TRBV20-1,TRBJ2-3,.,TRBD2,CSARDGSGKTQQYF,TGCAGTGCTAGAGATGGAAGCGGGAAGACCCAGCAGTATTTT
TRBV10-3,TRBJ2-7,few,.,CAISELSTVEQYF,TGTGCCATCAGTGAGTTATCTACGGTTGAGCAGTACTTC
TRBV20-1,TRBJ1-2,.,.,CSASPLANYGYTF,TGCAGTGCTAGTCCACTAGCTAACTATGGCTACACCTTC
TRBV20-1,TRBJ1-4,.,.,CSAKVDNEKLFF,TGCAGTGCCAAAGTAGATAATGAAAAACTGTTTTTT
TRBV12-3/TRBV12-4,TRBJ1-1,.,TRBD1,CASSLTGGNVEAFF,TGTGCCAGCAGTTTAACAGGGGGAAATGTTGAAGCTTTCTTT
TRBV7-9,TRBJ2-5,.,.,CASSLTGSLKETQYF,TGTGCCAGCAGCTTAACAGGGAGCCTTAAAGAGACCCAGTACTTC
TRBV15,TRBJ2-7,.,TRBD1,CATSSLTGTGGRDEQYF,TGTGCCACCAGCAGTTTAACCGGGACAGGGGGACGGGACGAGCAGTACTTC
TRBV7-3,TRBJ2-7,.,.,CASSRPLGLSYEQYF,TGTGCCAGCAGCCGCCCCCTCGGACTCTCCTACGAGCAGTACTTC
TRBV4-2,TRBJ2-1,.,TRBD2,CASSQRTSGSNEQFF,TGTGCCAGCAGCCAACGGACTAGCGGGAGTAATGAGCAGTTCTTC
TRBV6-1,TRBJ2-1,.,.,CASSHWGGYYNEQFF,TGTGCCAGCAGCCACTGGGGCGGATACTACAATGAGCAGTTCTTC
TRBV19,TRBJ1-2,once,.,CASSGTFEAYGYTF,TGTGCCAGTAGCGGGACATTTGAGGCCTATGGCTACACCTTC
TRBV2,TRBJ2-3,many,.,CASSVRGGGTDTQYF,TGTGCCAGCAGTGTCAGGGGGGGTGGCACAGATACGCAGTATTTT
TRBV2,TRBJ2-7,.,.,CASNGGGDYEQYF,TGTGCCAGCAACGGAGGCGGAGACTACGAGCAGTACTTC
TRBV2,TRBJ2-1,few,TRBD2,CAILAGEVNEQFF,TGTGCCATCCTAGCGGGAGAGGTGAATGAGCAGTTCTTC
TRBV18,TRBJ2-7,few,TRBD1,CASSPLGWDRKAYEQYF,TGTGCCAGCTCACCACTCGGGTGGGACAGAAAAGCCTACGAGCAGTACTTC
TRBV7-9,TRBJ1-3,.,TRBD1,CASSLVLRDRSSGNTIYF,TGTGCCAGCAGCTTAGTATTAAGGGACAGAAGCTCTGGAAACACCATATATTTT
TRBV30,TRBJ2-1,.,.,CAWSVGGEQFF,TGTGCCTGGAGTGTAGGTGGGGAGCAGTTCTTC
TRBV9,TRBJ1-6,once,.,CASSSRGGSNSPLHF,TGTGCCAGCAGCTCCCGGGGAGGGAGCAATTCACCCCTCCACTTT